This T cell receptor (beta chain) was captured in a study of blood T cell repertoires in COVID-19. V lost 0 bases and J lost 4, with 13 bases in between. Per the germline V gene, CDR1 is SGHDT and CDR2 is YYEEEE. The CDR3 has 15 amino acids. TCRdb's table, derived via immunoSEQ multiplex PCR, lists solely in-frame clones and lacks some. The top ten clones hold 6% to 7.5% of a sample with 210,000 or so clones, approximately 80% of them seen once. Sequencing input: PBMCs or T cells enriched from blood (not recorded which). This chain joins TRBV5-6 and TRBJ1-2; D is ambiguous. The receptor comes from a middle-aged woman with acute COVID-19. The CDR3 nucleotides read TGTGCCAGCAGCTTGGAAAAGCGGGCACGCTATGGCTACACCTTC. It is translated as CASSLEKRARYGYTF.